Shown below are 4 T cell receptor beta chains from a single sample sequenced in a study of cytomegalovirus exposure and HLA in healthy donors. Sequencing was performed with immunoSEQ multiplex PCR; in TCRdb, only in-frame clones are kept and a portion is missing. The sample lists some 64,000 clones; 90% to 96% were seen once. Input material: PBMCs. The receptors here all came from a woman aged 18-29 years in good health and CMV-seronegative.

This rearrangement joins TRBV28 to TRBJ2-1; perhaps TRBD1 as D (6 bases). Trimming removed 6 bases at V and 12 bases at J, with 12 bases between. Germline V gene data show CDR1 as MDHEN and CDR2 as SYDVKM. CDR3 length: 11 amino acids. CDR3: CASSPDRTQFF. As DNA, the CDR3 is TGTGCCAGCAGCCCCGACAGGACGCAGTTCTTC.

The chain carries TRBV6-5 and TRBJ1-1; D is unclear. The CDR3 extends over 14 amino acids. V lost 7 bases, J lost 0 bases, and 12 bases lay in between. CDR1 MNHEY and CDR2 SVGAGI come from the germline V gene. The CDR3 spells CASTPKQLNTEAFF. CDR3 sequence (DNA): TGTGCCAGCACCCCCAAACAGCTGAACACTGAAGCTTTCTTT.

This clone was observed a single time. The rearrangement uses TRBV28 and TRBJ2-4; D is possibly TRBD1 or TRBD2 (7 bases each). The germline gives CDR1 MDHEN, CDR2 SYDVKM. The CDR3 is 15 amino acids. Trimming took 10 bases from V and 3 from J, leaving 19 bases between them. CDR3 region: CATRGWGGGKNIQYF. The CDR3 coding sequence is TGTGCCACCAGGGGGTGGGGGGGAGGCAAAAACATTCAGTACTTC.

This chain uses TRBV11-2 with TRBJ1-1; D is possibly TRBD1 (6 bases). This CDR3 is 15 amino acids long. V lost 1 base, J lost 1 base, and 10 bases lay in between. Germline V gene sequence: CDR1 SGHAT, CDR2 FQNNGV. CDR3 DNA sequence: TGTGCCAGCAGCTTAGTAGGGGGAAAGAACACTGAAGCTTTCTTT. Translated: CASSLVGGKNTEAFF.